This TCR beta chain was documented in a study of beta chain features in type 1 diabetes. TCRB transcripts that were expressed got sequenced, as all of the isolated RNA had been reverse transcribed. Method: immunoSEQ multiplex PCR; TCRdb's copy keeps in-frame clones and lacks some. Of over 700,000 clones in the sample, about a sixth were seen once. Central memory, naive, regulatory and stem cell-like memory CD4+ cells were sorted by CD45RO/CCR7/CD25/CD127/CD95/CD27. V was cut by 3 bases and J by 3 bases, with 16 bases left in between. This CDR3 comprises 16 residues. CDR1 and CDR2 from the germline V gene are SGHVS and FQNEAQ. This clone was seen only a few times.

This TCR came from a woman under 30 in good health. The chain links TRBV7-8 to TRBJ2-3; the D gene is possibly TRBD1 (6 bases). Input material: naive CD4+ T cells from blood. The DNA of the CDR3 is TGTGCCAGCAGCTTCATCGGTGGGGGCCTTACAGATACGCAGTATTTT. This codes for CASSFIGGGLTDTQYF.